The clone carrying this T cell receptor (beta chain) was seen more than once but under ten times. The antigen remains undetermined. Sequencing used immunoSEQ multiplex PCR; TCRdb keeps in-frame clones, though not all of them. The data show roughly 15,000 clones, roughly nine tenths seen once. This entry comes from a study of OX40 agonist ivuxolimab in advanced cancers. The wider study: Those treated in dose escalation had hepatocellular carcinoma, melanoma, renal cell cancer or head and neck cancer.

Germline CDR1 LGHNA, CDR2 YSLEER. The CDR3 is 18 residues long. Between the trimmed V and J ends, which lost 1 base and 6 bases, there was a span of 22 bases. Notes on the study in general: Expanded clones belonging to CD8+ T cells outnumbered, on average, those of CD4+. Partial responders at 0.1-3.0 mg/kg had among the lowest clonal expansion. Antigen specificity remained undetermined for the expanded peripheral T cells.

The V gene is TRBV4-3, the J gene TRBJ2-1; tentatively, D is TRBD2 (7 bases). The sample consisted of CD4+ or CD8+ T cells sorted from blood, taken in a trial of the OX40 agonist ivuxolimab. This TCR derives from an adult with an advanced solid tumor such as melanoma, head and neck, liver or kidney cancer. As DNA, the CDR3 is TGCGCCAGCAGCCAAGGCAACCAGTTGGGGGGGCCTGGCAATGAGCAGTTCTTC. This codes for CASSQGNQLGGPGNEQFF.